The rows below give T cell receptor beta chains drawn from one sample of a study of blood T cell repertoires in COVID-19. Assay: immunoSEQ multiplex PCR; the TCRdb copy retains only in-frame clones and omits some. The sample lists about 240,000 clones; 83% were seen once. The sequenced sample consisted of peripheral blood. Receptor source: a human donor in a cohort sampled during active COVID-19. Both conserved end residues are part of each CDR3. Each record gives: D gene, CDR3 length, V gene, J gene, clone size, CDR3 protein, CDR3 DNA. A D gene is named only where the DNA matches it firmly. Clone size appears in some rows only: once, few, many, or a class for an expanded clone.

TRBD1,15,TRBV6-5,TRBJ1-1,NA,CASSYTGEARAEAFF,TGTGCCAGCAGTTACACAGGGGAAGCTCGAGCTGAAGCTTTCTTT
NA,17,TRBV2,TRBJ1-3,NA,CASSVRAGAHSGNTIYF,TGTGCCAGCAGCGTCCGGGCGGGGGCACACTCTGGAAACACCATATATTTT
NA,13,TRBV6-1,TRBJ2-2,NA,CASNLEVPGELFF,TGTGCCAGCAACCTAGAGGTGCCCGGGGAGCTGTTTTTT
TRBD2,17,TRBV9,TRBJ2-3,NA,CASSPSGGAGGTDTQYF,TGTGCCAGCAGCCCTAGTGGTGGAGCGGGGGGGACAGATACGCAGTATTTT
TRBD2,16,TRBV13,TRBJ2-2,few,CASSLRGGRGTGELFF,TGTGCCAGCAGCTTACGGGGGGGGCGAGGCACCGGGGAGCTGTTTTTT
TRBD1,17,TRBV27,TRBJ1-3,NA,CASSPSRQGEPGNTIYF,TGTGCCAGCAGTCCCTCTCGACAGGGAGAGCCTGGAAACACCATATATTTT
NA,13,TRBV18,TRBJ1-3,once,CASSPNFLDTIYF,TGTGCCAGCTCACCTAACTTTCTCGACACCATATATTTT
NA,13,TRBV28,TRBJ2-1,NA,CASSTRRGGEQFF,TGTGCCAGCAGTACCCGGCGGGGAGGCGAGCAGTTCTTC
NA,14,TRBV3-1/TRBV3-2,TRBJ1-2,NA,CASSREGLGDGYTF,TGTGCCAGCAGCCGAGAGGGACTTGGGGATGGCTACACCTTC
NA,13,TRBV2,TRBJ2-5,few,CASSIGNEETQYF,TGTGCCAGCAGTATCGGTAATGAAGAGACCCAGTACTTC
NA,15,TRBV15,TRBJ2-5,NA,CATSRAPGLEETQYF,TGTGCCACCAGCAGAGCACCGGGACTGGAAGAGACCCAGTACTTC
TRBD2,14,TRBV19,TRBJ2-7,NA,CASSIPGGLSEQYF,TGTGCCAGTAGTATTCCGGGAGGCCTTTCCGAGCAGTACTTC
TRBD1,15,TRBV19,TRBJ2-5,NA,CASSLRQGNWETQYF,TGTGCCAGTAGTTTAAGACAGGGGAACTGGGAGACCCAGTACTTC
TRBD2,15,TRBV5-4,TRBJ2-7,few,CASRAGSGSRDEQYF,TGTGCCAGCAGAGCTGGTAGCGGGAGCCGCGACGAGCAGTACTTC
NA,14,TRBV5-1,TRBJ2-3,NA,CASSFGQDTDTQYF,TGCGCCAGCAGCTTCGGACAAGACACAGATACGCAGTATTTT
NA,14,TRBV6-1,TRBJ1-1,NA,CASRHGGANTEAFF,TGTGCCAGCAGACACGGGGGGGCTAACACTGAAGCTTTCTTT
TRBD2,13,TRBV10-1,TRBJ2-5,few,CASTLAGGETQYF,TGCGCCAGCACACTAGCGGGGGGAGAGACCCAGTACTTC
TRBD2,15,TRBV5-1,TRBJ2-1,NA,CASSGTSGSYNEQFF,TGCGCCAGCAGCGGTACTAGCGGGTCCTACAATGAGCAGTTCTTC
TRBD1,15,TRBV6-5,TRBJ2-1,NA,CASRRSGTGGPEQFF,TGTGCCAGCAGGCGCTCCGGGACAGGGGGCCCAGAGCAGTTCTTC
TRBD2,14,TRBV19,TRBJ2-7,NA,CASSAGERTYEQYF,TGTGCCAGTAGTGCGGGGGAACGGACCTACGAGCAGTACTTC
NA,12,TRBV30,TRBJ2-5,NA,CAWSRLAGTQYF,TGTGCCTGGAGTCGACTGGCCGGGACCCAGTACTTC
TRBD1,17,TRBV10-3,TRBJ1-5,NA,CAISEDRGRVGDQPQHF,TGTGCCATCAGTGAGGACAGGGGGCGAGTGGGTGATCAGCCCCAGCATTTT
TRBD1,16,TRBV19,TRBJ2-2,NA,CASSIIRTGYTGELFF,TGTGCCAGTAGTATTATCCGGACAGGGTACACCGGGGAGCTGTTTTTT
TRBD2,15,TRBV7-7,TRBJ2-5,once,CASSFTSGSSETQYF,TGTGCTAGCAGCTTCACTAGCGGGAGCTCAGAGACCCAGTACTTC
NA,14,TRBV27,TRBJ2-7,once,CASSFQGNSYEQYF,TGTGCCAGCAGTTTCCAGGGGAACTCCTACGAGCAGTACTTC
TRBD1,13,TRBV5-5,TRBJ1-5,few,CASKTGSNQPQHF,TGTGCCAGCAAGACAGGGAGCAATCAGCCCCAGCATTTT
NA,14,TRBV5-1,TRBJ2-3,NA,CASSLSPGGNTQYF,TGCGCCAGCAGCTTGTCACCCGGGGGTAATACGCAGTATTTT
TRBD1,14,TRBV27,TRBJ2-7,NA,CASRVDRVTYEQYF,TGTGCCAGCAGGGTGGACAGGGTTACTTACGAGCAGTACTTC
NA,11,TRBV6-5,TRBJ2-3,NA,CASKRTDTQYF,TGTGCCAGCAAGAGGACAGATACGCAGTATTTT
TRBD2,15,TRBV5-1,TRBJ2-5,once,CASSSTSGEGETQYF,TGCGCCAGCAGCTCGACTAGCGGGGAAGGTGAGACCCAGTACTTC
TRBD2,14,TRBV28,TRBJ2-7,NA,CASNGRGPSYEQYF,TGTGCCAGCAATGGGAGGGGCCCTTCTTACGAGCAGTACTTC
NA,16,TRBV10-3,TRBJ1-2,once,CAISEGQALRNYGYTF,TGTGCCATCAGTGAGGGGCAAGCTCTACGAAACTATGGCTACACCTTC
TRBD2,16,TRBV27,TRBJ2-7,NA,CASSPLRGGGLYEQYF,TGTGCCAGCAGTCCACTCCGTGGGGGGGGTCTCTACGAGCAGTACTTC
NA,13,TRBV25-1,TRBJ1-2,NA,CASSERQVYGYTF,TGTGCCAGCAGTGAGCGACAGGTTTATGGCTACACCTTC
TRBD2,15,TRBV5-4,TRBJ2-7,NA,CASSLGGNSGYEQYF,TGTGCCAGCAGCCTGGGGGGGAATAGCGGCTACGAGCAGTACTTC
NA,15,TRBV24-1,TRBJ2-3,NA,CATTSLRQGGDTQYF,TGTGCCACCACCTCACTGCGGCAGGGTGGGGATACGCAGTATTTT
NA,14,TRBV6-1,TRBJ2-5,NA,CASSDLLTQETQYF,TGTGCCAGCAGTGACCTACTAACCCAAGAGACCCAGTACTTC
TRBD1,19,TRBV27,TRBJ2-5,NA,CASSPLGGQGLRAGETQYF,TGTGCCAGCAGTCCCCTAGGGGGACAGGGGTTGAGGGCGGGTGAGACCCAGTACTTC
TRBD1,14,TRBV5-1,TRBJ1-5,few,CASSLTGGSQPQHF,TGCGCCAGCAGCTTGACAGGGGGAAGTCAGCCCCAGCATTTT
NA,16,TRBV28,TRBJ1-2,NA,CASSLELPPTGYGYTF,TGTGCCAGCAGTCTAGAACTGCCACCTACGGGCTATGGCTACACCTTC
NA,15,TRBV5-1,TRBJ2-5,few,CASSFRRRNQETQYF,TGCGCCAGCAGCTTCAGACGGAGAAACCAAGAGACCCAGTACTTC
NA,18,TRBV19,TRBJ1-6,once,CASSIVGAQGAIDSPLHF,TGTGCCAGTAGTATAGTCGGTGCCCAAGGGGCGATAGATTCACCCCTCCACTTT
TRBD1,15,TRBV3-1/TRBV3-2,TRBJ1-4,NA,CASSQTGQSNEKLFF,TGTGCCAGCAGCCAAACGGGACAGTCTAATGAAAAACTGTTTTTT
NA,17,TRBV18,TRBJ2-7,NA,CASSPLNTGTFSYEQYF,TGTGCCAGCTCACCATTAAACACCGGGACATTCTCCTACGAGCAGTACTTC
TRBD1,13,TRBV6-5,TRBJ1-5,NA,CASRGTVNQPQHF,TGTGCCAGCAGAGGGACAGTAAATCAGCCCCAGCATTTT
NA,13,TRBV3-1/TRBV3-2,TRBJ1-3,NA,CASSQGQGNTIYF,TGTGCCAGCAGCCAAGGACAAGGAAACACCATATATTTT
TRBD2,14,TRBV7-3,TRBJ2-1,once,CASSPERGVSEQFF,TGTGCCAGCAGCCCCGAGCGGGGGGTTAGTGAGCAGTTCTTC
TRBD1,14,TRBV28,TRBJ1-1,NA,CASSPYRGRTEAFF,TGTGCCAGCAGTCCGTACAGGGGGAGGACTGAAGCTTTCTTT
NA,15,TRBV10-3,TRBJ2-4,NA,CAISDTGGQENIQYF,TGTGCCATCAGTGACACCGGGGGGCAGGAAAACATTCAGTACTTC
TRBD1,17,TRBV18,TRBJ1-5,NA,CASSPRLRDRARQPQHF,TGTGCCAGCTCACCACGACTCCGGGACAGGGCGCGCCAGCCCCAGCATTTT
NA,12,TRBV9,TRBJ2-3,NA,CASSTAQDTQYF,TGTGCCAGCAGCACAGCTCAAGATACGCAGTATTTT
TRBD1,16,TRBV6-5,TRBJ1-4,NA,CASSSPLDRRDEKLFF,TGTGCCAGCAGTTCTCCCCTGGACAGGAGGGATGAAAAACTGTTTTTT
TRBD1,15,TRBV6-6,TRBJ1-1,NA,CASSGGTGIDTEAFF,TGTGCCAGCAGTGGAGGGACAGGGATCGACACTGAAGCTTTCTTT